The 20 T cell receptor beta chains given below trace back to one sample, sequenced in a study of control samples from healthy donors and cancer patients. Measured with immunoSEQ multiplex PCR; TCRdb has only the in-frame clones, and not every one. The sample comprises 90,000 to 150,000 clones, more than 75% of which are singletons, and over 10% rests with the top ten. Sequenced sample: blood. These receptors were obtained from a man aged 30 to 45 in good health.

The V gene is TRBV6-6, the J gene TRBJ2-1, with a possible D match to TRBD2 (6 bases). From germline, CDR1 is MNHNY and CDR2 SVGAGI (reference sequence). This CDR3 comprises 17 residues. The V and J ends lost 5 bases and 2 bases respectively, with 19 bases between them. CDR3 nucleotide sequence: TGTGCCAGCAGTCTACGGTTGGCAGCGGGCCCCTACAATGAGCAGTTCTTC. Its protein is CASSLRLAAGPYNEQFF.

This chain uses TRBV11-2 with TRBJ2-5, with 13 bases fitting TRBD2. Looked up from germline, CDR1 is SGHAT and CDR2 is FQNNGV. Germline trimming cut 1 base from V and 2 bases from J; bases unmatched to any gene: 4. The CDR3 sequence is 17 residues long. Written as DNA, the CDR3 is TGTGCCAGCAGCTTAGTCGGACTAGCGGGGGTTCAAGAGACCCAGTACTTC. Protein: CASSLVGLAGVQETQYF. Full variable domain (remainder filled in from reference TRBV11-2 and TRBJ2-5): EAGVAQSPRYKIIEKRQSVAFWCNPISGHATLYWYQQILGQGPKLLIQFQNNGVVDDSQLPKDRFSAERLKGVDSTLKIQPAKLEDSAVYLCASSLVGLAGVQETQYFGPGTRLLVL.

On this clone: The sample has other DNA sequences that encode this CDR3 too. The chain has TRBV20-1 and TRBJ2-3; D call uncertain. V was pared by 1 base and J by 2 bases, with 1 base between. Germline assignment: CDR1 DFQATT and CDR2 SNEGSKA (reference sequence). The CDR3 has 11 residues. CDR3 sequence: CSARATDTQYF. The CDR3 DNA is TGCAGTGCTAGAGCCACAGATACGCAGTATTTT.

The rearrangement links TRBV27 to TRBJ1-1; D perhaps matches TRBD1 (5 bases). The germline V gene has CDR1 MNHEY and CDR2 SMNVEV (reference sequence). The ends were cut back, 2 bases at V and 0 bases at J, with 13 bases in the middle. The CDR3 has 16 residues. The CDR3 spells CASSLKGFYMNTEAFF. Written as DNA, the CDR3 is TGTGCCAGCAGTTTAAAGGGGTTCTACATGAACACTGAAGCTTTCTTT.

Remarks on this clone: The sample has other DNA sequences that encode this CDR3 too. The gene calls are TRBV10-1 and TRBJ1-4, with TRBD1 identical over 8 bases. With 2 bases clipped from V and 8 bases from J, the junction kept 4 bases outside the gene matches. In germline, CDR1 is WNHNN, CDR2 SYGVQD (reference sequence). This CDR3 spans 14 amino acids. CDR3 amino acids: CASSEGQGGEKLFF. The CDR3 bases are TGCGCCAGCAGTGAGGGACAGGGTGGCGAAAAACTGTTTTTT.

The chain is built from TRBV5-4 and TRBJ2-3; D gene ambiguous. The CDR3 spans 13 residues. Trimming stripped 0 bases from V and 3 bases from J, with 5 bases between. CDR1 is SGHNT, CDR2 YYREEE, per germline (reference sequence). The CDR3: CASSLGPTDTQYF. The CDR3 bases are TGTGCCAGCAGCTTGGGGCCAACAGATACGCAGTATTTT.

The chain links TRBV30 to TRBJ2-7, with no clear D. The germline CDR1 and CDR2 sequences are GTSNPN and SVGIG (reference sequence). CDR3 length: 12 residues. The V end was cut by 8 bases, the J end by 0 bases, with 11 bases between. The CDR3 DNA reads TGTGCCGGCAGCGAGAGCTCCTACGAGCAGTACTTC. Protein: CAGSESSYEQYF.

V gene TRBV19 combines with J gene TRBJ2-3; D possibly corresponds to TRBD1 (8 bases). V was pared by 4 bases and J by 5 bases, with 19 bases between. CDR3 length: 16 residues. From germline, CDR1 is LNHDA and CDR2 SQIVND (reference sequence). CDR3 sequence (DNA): TGTGCCAGTAGTAGAGTCCCAGGGGGCGGGGGAGATACGCAGTATTTT. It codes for CASSRVPGGGGDTQYF.

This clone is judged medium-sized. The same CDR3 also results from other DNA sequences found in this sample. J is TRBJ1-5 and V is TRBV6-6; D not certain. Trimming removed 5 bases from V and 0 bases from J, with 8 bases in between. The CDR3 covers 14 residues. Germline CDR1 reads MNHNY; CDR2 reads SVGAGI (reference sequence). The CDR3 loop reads CASSPGNSNQPQHF. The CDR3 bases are TGTGCCAGCAGTCCTGGCAATAGCAATCAGCCCCAGCATTTT.

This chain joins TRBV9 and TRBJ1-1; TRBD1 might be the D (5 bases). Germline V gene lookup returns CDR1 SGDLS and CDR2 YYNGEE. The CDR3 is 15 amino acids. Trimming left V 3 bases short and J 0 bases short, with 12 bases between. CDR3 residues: CASSARDSMNTEAFF. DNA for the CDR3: TGTGCCAGCAGCGCGAGGGACTCCATGAACACTGAAGCTTTCTTT.

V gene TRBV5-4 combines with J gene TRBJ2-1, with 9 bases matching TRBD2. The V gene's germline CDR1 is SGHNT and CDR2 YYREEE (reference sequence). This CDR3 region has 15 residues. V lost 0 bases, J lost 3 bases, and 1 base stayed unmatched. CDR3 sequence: CASSLDSGGYNEQFF. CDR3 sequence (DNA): TGTGCCAGCAGCTTGGATAGCGGGGGCTACAATGAGCAGTTCTTC. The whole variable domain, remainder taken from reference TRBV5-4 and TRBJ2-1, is ETGVTQSPTHLIKTRGQQVTLRCSSQSGHNTVSWYQQALGQGPQFIFQYYREEENGRGNFPPRFSGLQFPNYSSELNVNALELDDSALYLCASSLDSGGYNEQFFGPGTRLTVL.

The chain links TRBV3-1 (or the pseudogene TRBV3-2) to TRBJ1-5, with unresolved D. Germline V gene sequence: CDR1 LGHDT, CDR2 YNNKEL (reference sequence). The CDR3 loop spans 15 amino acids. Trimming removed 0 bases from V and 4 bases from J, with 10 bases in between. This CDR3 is CASSQDGNLNQPQHF. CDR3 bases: TGTGCCAGCAGCCAAGATGGGAATCTTAATCAGCCCCAGCATTTT.

Here the CDR3 reads CASSQDHGGYEQYV. The CDR3 nucleotides are TGTGCCAGCAGCCAAGATCATGGGGGTTACGAGCAGTACGTC. The gene calls are TRBV3-1 (or the pseudogene TRBV3-2) and TRBJ2-7; D may be TRBD1 or TRBD2 (5 bases each). Between the trimmed V and J ends, which lost 0 bases and 4 bases, there was a span of 10 bases. Germline CDR1 reads LGHDT; CDR2 reads YNNKEL (reference sequence). This CDR3 is 14 amino acids long.

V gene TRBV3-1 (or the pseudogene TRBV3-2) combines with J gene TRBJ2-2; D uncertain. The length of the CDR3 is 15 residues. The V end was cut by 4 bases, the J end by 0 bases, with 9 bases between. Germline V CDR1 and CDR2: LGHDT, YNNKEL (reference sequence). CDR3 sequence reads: CASSRPMPNTGELFF. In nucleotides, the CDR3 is TGTGCCAGCAGCCGACCGATGCCGAACACCGGGGAGCTGTTTTTT.

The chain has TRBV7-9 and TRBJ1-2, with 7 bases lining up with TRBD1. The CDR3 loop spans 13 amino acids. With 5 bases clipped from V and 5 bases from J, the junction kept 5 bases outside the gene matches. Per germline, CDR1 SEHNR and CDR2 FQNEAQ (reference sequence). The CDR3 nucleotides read TGTGCCAGCAGCCCGGGACAGCAATATGGCTACACCTTC. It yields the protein CASSPGQQYGYTF.

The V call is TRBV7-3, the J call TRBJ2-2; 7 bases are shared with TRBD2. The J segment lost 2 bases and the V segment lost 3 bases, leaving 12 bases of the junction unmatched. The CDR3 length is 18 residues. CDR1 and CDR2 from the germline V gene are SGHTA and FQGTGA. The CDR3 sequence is CASSFPGGIIPNTGELFF. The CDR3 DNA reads TGTGCCAGCAGCTTCCCGGGAGGAATTATTCCCAACACCGGGGAGCTGTTTTTT.

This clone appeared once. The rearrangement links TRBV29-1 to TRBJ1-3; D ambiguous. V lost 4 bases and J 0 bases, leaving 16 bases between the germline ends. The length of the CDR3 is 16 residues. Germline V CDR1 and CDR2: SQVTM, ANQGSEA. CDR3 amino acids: CSVAVVTKSSGNTIYF. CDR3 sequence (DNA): TGCAGCGTTGCCGTCGTCACAAAGTCCTCTGGAAACACCATATATTTT.

Here the CDR3 DNA reads TGTGCCAGCAGCCTAATCGGACAGGACGGATATGGCTACACCTTC. As protein: CASSLIGQDGYGYTF. The rearrangement links TRBV11-3 to TRBJ1-2, with 7 bases fitting TRBD1. Per the germline V gene, CDR1 is SGHNT and CDR2 is YENEEA. CDR3 length equals 15 residues. With V trimmed by 5 bases and J by 5 bases, 11 bases remained unmatched.

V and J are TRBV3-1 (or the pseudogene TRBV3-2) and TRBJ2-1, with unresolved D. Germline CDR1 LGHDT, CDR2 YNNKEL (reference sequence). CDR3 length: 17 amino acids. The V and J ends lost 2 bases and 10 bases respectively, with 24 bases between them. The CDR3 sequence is CASSQMPPLLGGGEQFF. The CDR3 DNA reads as TGTGCCAGCAGCCAAATGCCTCCCCTTCTTGGCGGCGGCGAGCAGTTCTTC.

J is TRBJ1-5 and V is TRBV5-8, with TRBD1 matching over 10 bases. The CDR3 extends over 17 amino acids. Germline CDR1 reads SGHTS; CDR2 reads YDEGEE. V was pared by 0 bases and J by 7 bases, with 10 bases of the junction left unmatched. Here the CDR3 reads CASSLAGGQGVVQPQHF. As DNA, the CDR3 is TGTGCCAGCAGCTTGGCCGGAGGACAGGGGGTCGTCCAGCCCCAGCATTTT.